Listed below are T cell receptor beta chains from one sample, sequenced in a study of cytomegalovirus exposure and HLA in healthy donors. This table comes from immunoSEQ multiplex PCR, and its TCRdb copy is limited to in-frame clones, with some not included. The data hold around 260,000 clones, with around 91% observed a single time. Sequencing was carried out using PBMCs. The origin of the receptors is a young woman in good health and CMV-seronegative. CDR3s include the opening cysteine and the closing phenylalanine or tryptophan. A D gene is named only where the DNA matches it firmly. Clone size appears in some rows only: once, few, many, or a class for an expanded clone.

TRBJ2-1,-,-,TRBV29-1,CSVESSGLNEQFF,TGCAGCGTTGAAAGTAGCGGCCTCAATGAGCAGTTCTTC
TRBJ2-3,TRBD2,-,TRBV10-3,CAISEPKTSGSFADTQYF,TGTGCCATCAGTGAGCCGAAGACTAGCGGGAGTTTTGCAGATACGCAGTATTTT
TRBJ2-1,TRBD2,-,TRBV6-5,CASSLSGGSYNEQFF,TGTGCCAGCAGTCTTAGCGGGGGCTCCTACAATGAGCAGTTCTTC
TRBJ2-7,-,-,TRBV7-6,CASSPGGYEQYF,TGTGCCAGCAGCCCTGGAGGCTACGAGCAGTACTTC
TRBJ2-1,-,few,TRBV4-1,CASNTGGAAYNEQFF,TGCGCAAGCAACACGGGGGGCGCGGCCTACAATGAGCAGTTCTTC
TRBJ2-7,-,once,TRBV11-1,CASSLGLFGTTAYEQYF,TGTGCCAGCAGCTTAGGCCTTTTTGGGACAACGGCCTACGAGCAGTACTTC
TRBJ2-5,TRBD2,once,TRBV7-2,CASSFRGAGGIETQYF,TGTGCCAGCAGCTTCCGAGGGGCGGGAGGAATAGAGACCCAGTACTTC
TRBJ1-1,TRBD1,-,TRBV25-1,CASSGTGSRITEAFF,TGTGCCAGCAGTGGGACAGGGAGTCGGATCACTGAAGCTTTCTTT
TRBJ2-3,-,-,TRBV5-6,CASRLKYRGTDTQYF,TGTGCCAGCAGACTAAAATATAGGGGCACAGATACGCAGTATTTT
TRBJ2-7,-,-,TRBV27,CASSQQGTTYEQYF,TGTGCCAGCAGTCAGCAGGGGACGACCTACGAGCAGTACTTC
TRBJ2-1,TRBD2,-,TRBV7-2,CASSPIAGVGNEQFF,TGTGCCAGCAGCCCAATAGCGGGAGTGGGAAATGAGCAGTTCTTC
TRBJ1-1,TRBD1,-,TRBV27,CASRGQGALHTEAFF,TGTGCCAGCAGGGGACAGGGGGCTCTCCACACTGAAGCTTTCTTT
TRBJ1-2,TRBD1,once,TRBV9,CASSVETDRYSGYTF,TGTGCCAGCAGCGTAGAGACGGACAGGTATTCTGGCTACACCTTC
TRBJ2-1,TRBD2,-,TRBV7-6,CASSLVGFLAGGGEQFF,TGTGCCAGCAGCTTAGTGGGTTTTTTAGCGGGAGGAGGGGAGCAGTTCTTC
TRBJ2-1,-,-,TRBV27,CASGSSPSGHNEQFF,TGTGCCAGCGGCTCGTCTCCCTCAGGCCACAATGAGCAGTTCTTC
TRBJ2-1,-,-,TRBV4-2,CASSQDRGALYEQFF,TGTGCCAGCAGCCAAGATCGGGGGGCACTATACGAGCAGTTCTTC
TRBJ2-7,TRBD2,-,TRBV19,CASSYGRATYEQYF,TGTGCCAGTAGTTACGGGAGGGCCACCTACGAGCAGTACTTC
TRBJ2-7,-,few,TRBV6-5,CASSYSQREDYEQYF,TGTGCCAGCAGTTACTCCCAACGAGAGGACTACGAGCAGTACTTC
TRBJ2-7,TRBD2,once,TRBV4-1,CASSQAGAGTHYEQYF,TGCGCCAGCAGCCAAGCCGGAGCGGGGACCCACTACGAGCAGTACTTC
TRBJ2-7,TRBD1,-,TRBV7-7,CASSSGTGNTYEQYF,TGTGCCAGCAGCTCCGGGACAGGAAACACCTACGAGCAGTACTTC
TRBJ2-7,-,few,TRBV2,CASSEQGPSNEQYF,TGTGCCAGCAGTGAACAGGGTCCCTCCAACGAGCAGTACTTC
TRBJ1-2,-,-,TRBV9,CASSEWGNYGYTF,TGTGCCAGCAGCGAGTGGGGGAACTATGGCTACACCTTC
TRBJ2-7,-,-,TRBV7-9,CASSLPGRRDEQYF,TGTGCCAGCAGCCTACCAGGGAGACGGGACGAGCAGTACTTC
TRBJ2-6,TRBD2,-,TRBV6-1,CASSESLGGARGANVLTF,TGTGCCAGCAGTGAGTCCCTGGGAGGGGCAAGGGGGGCCAACGTCCTGACTTTC
TRBJ1-1,-,-,TRBV27,CASSLSAGTEAFF,TGTGCCAGCAGTTTATCCGCGGGGACTGAAGCTTTCTTT
TRBJ2-4,-,-,TRBV20-1,CSAPESSIQYF,TGCAGTGCTCCCGAAAGTTCTATTCAGTACTTC
TRBJ2-1,TRBD2,-,TRBV7-7,CASSPGVSGRAGEQFF,TGTGCCAGCAGCCCGGGCGTTAGCGGGAGGGCCGGGGAGCAGTTCTTC
TRBJ1-1,TRBD1,-,TRBV18,CASSPLAGQGGTEAFF,TGTGCCAGCTCACCACTAGCGGGACAGGGGGGCACTGAAGCTTTCTTT
TRBJ2-1,-,once,TRBV27,CASSFFLHGEQFF,TGTGCCAGCAGTTTTTTTCTCCATGGAGAGCAGTTCTTC
TRBJ2-3,-,-,TRBV6-5,CASRGYFSTDTQYF,TGTGCCAGCAGAGGTTACTTCAGCACAGATACGCAGTATTTT
TRBJ2-1,-,-,TRBV5-1,CASSLVVSGSYNEQFF,TGCGCCAGCAGCTTGGTGGTTAGCGGCTCCTACAATGAGCAGTTCTTC
TRBJ2-7,-,-,TRBV5-1,CASSLARQAYEQYF,TGCGCCAGCAGCTTGGCCAGGCAGGCCTACGAGCAGTACTTC